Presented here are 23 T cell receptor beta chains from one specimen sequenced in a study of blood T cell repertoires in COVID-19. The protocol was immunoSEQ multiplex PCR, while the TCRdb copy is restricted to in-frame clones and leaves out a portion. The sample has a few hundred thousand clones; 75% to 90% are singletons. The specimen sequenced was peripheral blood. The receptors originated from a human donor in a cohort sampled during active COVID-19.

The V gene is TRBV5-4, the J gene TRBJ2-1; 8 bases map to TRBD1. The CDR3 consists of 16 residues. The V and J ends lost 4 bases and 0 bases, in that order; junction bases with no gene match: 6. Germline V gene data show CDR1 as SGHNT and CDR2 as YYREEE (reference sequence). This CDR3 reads CASSGGQDGSYNEQFF. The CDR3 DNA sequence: TGTGCCAGCAGCGGGGGACAGGACGGCTCCTACAATGAGCAGTTCTTC.

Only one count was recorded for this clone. CDR3 DNA: TGTGCCAGCACCATAAGGACTAGCGGGAACACCGGGGAGCTGTTTTTT. Encoded protein: CASTIRTSGNTGELFF. The J gene is TRBJ2-2, the V gene TRBV7-9; TRBD2 matches at 10 bases. The germline CDR1 and CDR2 sequences are SEHNR and FQNEAQ (reference sequence). CDR3 length equals 16 residues. The V segment lost 7 bases and the J segment 1 base; nucleotides outside the gene matches: 6.

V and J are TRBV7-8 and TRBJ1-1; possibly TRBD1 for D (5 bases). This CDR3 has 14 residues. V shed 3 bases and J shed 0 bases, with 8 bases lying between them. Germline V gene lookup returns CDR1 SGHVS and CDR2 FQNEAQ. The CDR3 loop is CASSFGHMNTEAFF. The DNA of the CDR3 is TGTGCCAGCAGCTTCGGACATATGAACACTGAAGCTTTCTTT.

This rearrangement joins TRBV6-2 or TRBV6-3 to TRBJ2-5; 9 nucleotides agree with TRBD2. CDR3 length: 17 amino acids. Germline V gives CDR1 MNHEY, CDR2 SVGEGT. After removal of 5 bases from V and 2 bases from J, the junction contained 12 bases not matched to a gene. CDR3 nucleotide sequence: TGTGCCAGCAGTCCCGGCATGTTGCTAGCGGGGCAAGAGACCCAGTACTTC. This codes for CASSPGMLLAGQETQYF.

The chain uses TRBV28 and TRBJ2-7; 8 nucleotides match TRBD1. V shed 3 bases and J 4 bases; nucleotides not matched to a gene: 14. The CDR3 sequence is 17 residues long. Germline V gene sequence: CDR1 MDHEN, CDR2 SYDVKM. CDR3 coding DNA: TGTGCCAGCAGTTTCCTCTCCCAGGGGGCACAGAAGTACGAGCAGTACTTC. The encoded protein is CASSFLSQGAQKYEQYF.

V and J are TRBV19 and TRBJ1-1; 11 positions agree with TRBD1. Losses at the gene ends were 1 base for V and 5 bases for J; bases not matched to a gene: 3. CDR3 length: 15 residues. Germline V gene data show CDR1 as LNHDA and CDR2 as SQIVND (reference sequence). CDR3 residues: CASSIGDRGRTEAFF. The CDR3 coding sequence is TGTGCCAGTAGTATAGGGGACAGGGGGAGAACTGAAGCTTTCTTT.

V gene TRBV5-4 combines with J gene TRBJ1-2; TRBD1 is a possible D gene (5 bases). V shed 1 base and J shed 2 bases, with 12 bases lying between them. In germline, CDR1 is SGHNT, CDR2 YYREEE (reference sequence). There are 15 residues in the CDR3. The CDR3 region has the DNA TGTGCCAGCAGCTTGAATACAGGATGGAACTATGGCTACACCTTC. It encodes CASSLNTGWNYGYTF.

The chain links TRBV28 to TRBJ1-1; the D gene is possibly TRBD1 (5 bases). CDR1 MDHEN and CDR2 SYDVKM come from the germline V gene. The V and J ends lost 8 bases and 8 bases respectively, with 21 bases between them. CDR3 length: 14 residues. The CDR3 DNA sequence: TGTGCCAGCCCTAAGCGGAGGGGAGATTTGGAAGCTTTCTTT. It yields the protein CASPKRRGDLEAFF.

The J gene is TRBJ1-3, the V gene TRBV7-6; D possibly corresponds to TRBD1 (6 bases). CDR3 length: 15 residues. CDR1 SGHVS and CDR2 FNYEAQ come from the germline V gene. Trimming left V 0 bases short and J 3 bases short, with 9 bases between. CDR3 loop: CASSLAGAIGNTIYF. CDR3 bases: TGTGCCAGCAGCTTAGCGGGGGCAATTGGAAACACCATATATTTT.

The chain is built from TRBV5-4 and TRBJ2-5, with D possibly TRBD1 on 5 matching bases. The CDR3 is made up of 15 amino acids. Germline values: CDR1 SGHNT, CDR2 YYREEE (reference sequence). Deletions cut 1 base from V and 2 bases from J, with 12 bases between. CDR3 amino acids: CASSLLRTGQETQYF. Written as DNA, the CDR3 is TGTGCCAGCAGCTTGTTAAGAACAGGTCAAGAGACCCAGTACTTC.

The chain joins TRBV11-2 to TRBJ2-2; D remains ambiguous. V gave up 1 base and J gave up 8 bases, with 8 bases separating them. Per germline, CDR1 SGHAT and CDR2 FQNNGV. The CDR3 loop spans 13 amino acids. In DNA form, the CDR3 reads TGTGCCAGCAGCTTAGTGAGAGGAGGGGAGCTGTTTTTT. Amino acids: CASSLVRGGELFF.

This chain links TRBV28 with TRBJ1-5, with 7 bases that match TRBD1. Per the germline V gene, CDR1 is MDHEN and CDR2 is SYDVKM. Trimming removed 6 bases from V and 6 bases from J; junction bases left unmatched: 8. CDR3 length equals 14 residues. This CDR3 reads CASSPNRGRQPQHF. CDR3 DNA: TGTGCCAGCAGCCCCAACAGGGGACGTCAGCCCCAGCATTTT.

CDR3 DNA: TGTGCCACCAGGGGCGGGGGGTCCTACAATGAGCAGTTCTTC. Protein: CATRGGGSYNEQFF. This chain uses TRBV15 with TRBJ2-1; TRBD2 matches at 8 bases. V lost 6 bases and J lost 1; bases outside the gene matches: 2. The CDR3 covers 14 residues. Germline values: CDR1 LNHNV, CDR2 YYDKDF (reference sequence). Using reference TRBV15 and TRBJ2-1 for the parts outside the CDR3, the full variable domain is DAMVIQNPRYQVTQFGKPVTLSCSQTLNHNVMYWYQQKSSQAPKLLFHYYDKDFNNEADTPDNFQSRRPNTSFCFLDIRSPGLGDTAMYLCATRGGGSYNEQFFGPGTRLTVL.

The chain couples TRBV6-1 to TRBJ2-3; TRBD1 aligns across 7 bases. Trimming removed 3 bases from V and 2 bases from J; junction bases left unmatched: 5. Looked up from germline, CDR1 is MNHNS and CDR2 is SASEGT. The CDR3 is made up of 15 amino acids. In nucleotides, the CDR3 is TGTGCCAGCAGTGAGGACAGGACGATCACAGATACGCAGTATTTT. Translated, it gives CASSEDRTITDTQYF.

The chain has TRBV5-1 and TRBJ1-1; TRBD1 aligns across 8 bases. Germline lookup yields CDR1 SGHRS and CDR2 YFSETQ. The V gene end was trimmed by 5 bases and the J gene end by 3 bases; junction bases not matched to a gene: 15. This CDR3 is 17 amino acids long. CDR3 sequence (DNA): TGCGCCAGCAGATCAACCCGTCGACAGGGGAGGTACACTGAAGCTTTCTTT. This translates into CASRSTRRQGRYTEAFF.

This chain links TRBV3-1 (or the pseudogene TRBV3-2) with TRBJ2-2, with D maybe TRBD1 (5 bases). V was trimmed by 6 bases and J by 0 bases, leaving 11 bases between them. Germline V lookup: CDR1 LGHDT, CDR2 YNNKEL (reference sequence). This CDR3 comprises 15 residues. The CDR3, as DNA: TGTGCCAGCAGGAAAGGACACTCGAACACCGGGGAGCTGTTTTTT. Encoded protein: CASRKGHSNTGELFF.

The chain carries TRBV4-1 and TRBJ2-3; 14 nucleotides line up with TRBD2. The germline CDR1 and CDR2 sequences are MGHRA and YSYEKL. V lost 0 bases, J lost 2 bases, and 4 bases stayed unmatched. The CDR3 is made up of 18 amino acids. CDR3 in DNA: TGCGCCAGCAGCCAAGAGAGGGGACTAGCGGGGGCCACAGATACGCAGTATTTT. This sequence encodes CASSQERGLAGATDTQYF.

The CDR3 sequence is CASSFLPGVNQPQHF. CDR3 nucleotides: TGCGCCAGCAGCTTTTTGCCGGGGGTCAATCAGCCCCAGCATTTT. The chain is built from TRBV5-1 and TRBJ1-5, with a tentative D call TRBD1 (5 bases). The V and J ends lost 2 bases and 3 bases respectively, with 12 bases between them. Germline CDR1 is SGHRS and CDR2 is YFSETQ. This CDR3 is 15 amino acids long.

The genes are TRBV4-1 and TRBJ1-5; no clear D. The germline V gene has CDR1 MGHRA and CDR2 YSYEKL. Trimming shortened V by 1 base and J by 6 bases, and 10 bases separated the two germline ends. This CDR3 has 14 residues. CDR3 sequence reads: CASSQGPYSQPQHF. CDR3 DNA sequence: TGCGCCAGCAGCCAAGGTCCCTATAGTCAGCCCCAGCATTTT.

CDR3 sequence (DNA): TGTGCCAGCAGCAAACGGCGGCTACGTGGGACAGTGGAATCCGGGGCCAACGTCCTGACTTTC. The encoded protein is CASSKRRLRGTVESGANVLTF. The V and J genes are TRBV21-1 and TRBJ2-6; TRBD1, the D gene given by the table, was not confirmed from the DNA. TRBV21-1 is designated a pseudogene. The CDR3 runs to 21 residues.

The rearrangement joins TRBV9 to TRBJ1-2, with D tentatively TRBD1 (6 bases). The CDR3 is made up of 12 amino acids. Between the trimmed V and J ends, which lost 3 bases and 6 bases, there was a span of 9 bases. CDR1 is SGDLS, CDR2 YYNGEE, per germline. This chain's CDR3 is CASSGQGNGYTF. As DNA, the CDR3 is TGTGCCAGCAGCGGCCAGGGGAATGGCTACACCTTC.

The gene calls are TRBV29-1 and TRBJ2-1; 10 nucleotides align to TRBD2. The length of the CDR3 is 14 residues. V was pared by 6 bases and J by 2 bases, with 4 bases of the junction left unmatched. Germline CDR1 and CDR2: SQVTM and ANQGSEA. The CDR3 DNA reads TGCAGCGTGAGAGCGGGGGGGCCCTACAATGAGCAGTTCTTC. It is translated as CSVRAGGPYNEQFF.

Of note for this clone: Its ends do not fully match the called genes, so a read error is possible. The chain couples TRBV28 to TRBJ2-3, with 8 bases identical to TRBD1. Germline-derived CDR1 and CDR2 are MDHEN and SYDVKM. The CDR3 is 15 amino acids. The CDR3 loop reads CASRLAGTGIHTQYF. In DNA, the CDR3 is TGTGCCAGCAGACTAGCCGGGACAGGAATCCATACCCAGTATTTT. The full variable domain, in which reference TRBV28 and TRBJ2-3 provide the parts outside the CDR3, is DVKVTQSSRYLVKRTGEKVFLECVQDMDHENMFWYRQDPGLGLRLIYFSYDVKMKEKGDIPEGYSVSREKKERFSLILESASTNQTSMYLCASRLAGTGIHTQYFGPGTRLTVL.